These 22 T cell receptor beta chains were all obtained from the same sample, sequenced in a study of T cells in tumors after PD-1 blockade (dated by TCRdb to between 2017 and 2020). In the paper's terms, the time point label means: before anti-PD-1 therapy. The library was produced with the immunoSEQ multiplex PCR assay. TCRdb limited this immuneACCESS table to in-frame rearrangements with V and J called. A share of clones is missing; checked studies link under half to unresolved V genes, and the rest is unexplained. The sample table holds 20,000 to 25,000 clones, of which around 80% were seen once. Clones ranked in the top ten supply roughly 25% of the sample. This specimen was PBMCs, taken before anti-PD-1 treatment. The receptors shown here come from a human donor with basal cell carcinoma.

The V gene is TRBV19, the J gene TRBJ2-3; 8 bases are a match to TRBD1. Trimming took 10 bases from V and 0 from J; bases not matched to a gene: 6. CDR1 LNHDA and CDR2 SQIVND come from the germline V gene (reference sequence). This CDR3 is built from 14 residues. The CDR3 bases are TGTGCCAACGGGACAGGCGCTAGCACAGATACGCAGTATTTT. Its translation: CANGTGASTDTQYF.

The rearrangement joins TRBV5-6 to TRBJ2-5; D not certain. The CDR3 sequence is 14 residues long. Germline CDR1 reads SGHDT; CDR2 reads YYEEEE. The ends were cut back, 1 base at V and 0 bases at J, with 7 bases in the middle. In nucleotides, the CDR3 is TGTGCCAGCAGCTTGTTTTCGGACCAAGAGACCCAGTACTTC. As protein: CASSLFSDQETQYF.

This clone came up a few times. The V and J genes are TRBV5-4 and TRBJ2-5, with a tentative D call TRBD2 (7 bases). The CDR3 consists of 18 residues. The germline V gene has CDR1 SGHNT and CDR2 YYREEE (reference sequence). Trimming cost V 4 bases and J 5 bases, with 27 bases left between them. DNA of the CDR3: TGTGCCAGCAGCCATACTATTCAGCGGGACAACCTCCAGGAGACCCAGTACTTC. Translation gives CASSHTIQRDNLQETQYF.

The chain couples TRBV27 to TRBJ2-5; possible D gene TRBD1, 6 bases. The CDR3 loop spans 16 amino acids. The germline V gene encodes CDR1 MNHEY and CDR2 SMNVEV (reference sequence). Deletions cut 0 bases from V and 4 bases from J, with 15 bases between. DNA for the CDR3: TGTGCCAGCAGTTTATCATTTTACAGGGACCGAGAGACCCAGTACTTC. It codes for CASSLSFYRDRETQYF.

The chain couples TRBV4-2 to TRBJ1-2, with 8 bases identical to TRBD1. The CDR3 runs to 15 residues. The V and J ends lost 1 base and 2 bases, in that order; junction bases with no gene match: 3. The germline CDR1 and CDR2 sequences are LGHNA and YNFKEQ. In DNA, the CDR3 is TGTGCCAGCAGCCAAGTATGGACAGGGAACTATGGCTACACCTTC. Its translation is CASSQVWTGNYGYTF.

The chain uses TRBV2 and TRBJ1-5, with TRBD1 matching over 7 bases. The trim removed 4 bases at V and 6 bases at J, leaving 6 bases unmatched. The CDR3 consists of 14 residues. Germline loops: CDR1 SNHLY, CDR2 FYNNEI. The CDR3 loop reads CASSGIQGSQPQHF. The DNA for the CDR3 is TGTGCCAGCAGTGGGATACAGGGGAGTCAGCCCCAGCATTTT.

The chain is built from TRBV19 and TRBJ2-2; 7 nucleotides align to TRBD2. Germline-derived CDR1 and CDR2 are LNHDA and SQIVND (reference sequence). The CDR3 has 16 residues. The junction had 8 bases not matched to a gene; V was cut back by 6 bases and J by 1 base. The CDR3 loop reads CASSPGLAVNTGELFF. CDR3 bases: TGTGCCAGTAGCCCCGGCCTAGCGGTGAACACCGGGGAGCTGTTTTTT.

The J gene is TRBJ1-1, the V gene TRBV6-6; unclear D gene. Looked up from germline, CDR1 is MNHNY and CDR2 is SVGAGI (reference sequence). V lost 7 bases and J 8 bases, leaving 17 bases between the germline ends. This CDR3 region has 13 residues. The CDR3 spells CASTPGAQDEAFF. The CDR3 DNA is TGTGCCAGCACCCCGGGCGCCCAGGACGAAGCTTTCTTT.

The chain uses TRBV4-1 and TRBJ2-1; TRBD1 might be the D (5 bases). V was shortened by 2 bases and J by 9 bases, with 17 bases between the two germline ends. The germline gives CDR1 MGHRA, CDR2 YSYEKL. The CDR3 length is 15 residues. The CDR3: CASSQPQGRVGEQFF. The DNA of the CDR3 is TGCGCCAGCAGCCAACCTCAGGGCAGGGTGGGTGAGCAGTTCTTC.

The CDR3: CASSVGTGATGELFF. In nucleotides, the CDR3 is TGTGCCAGCAGCGTCGGGACAGGGGCGACCGGGGAGCTGTTTTTT. The chain links TRBV5-5 to TRBJ2-2; TRBD1 matches at 10 bases. The CDR3 has 15 residues. J gave up 5 bases and V 4 bases, and 5 bases lay outside the gene matches. Germline V gives CDR1 SGHKS, CDR2 YYEKEE (reference sequence).

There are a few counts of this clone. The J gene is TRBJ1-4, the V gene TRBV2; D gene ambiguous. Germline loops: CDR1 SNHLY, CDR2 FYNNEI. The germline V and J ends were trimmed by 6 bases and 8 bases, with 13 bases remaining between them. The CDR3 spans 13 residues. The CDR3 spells CASSIYEEEKLFF. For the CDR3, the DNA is TGTGCCAGCAGCATATACGAGGAGGAAAAACTGTTTTTT.

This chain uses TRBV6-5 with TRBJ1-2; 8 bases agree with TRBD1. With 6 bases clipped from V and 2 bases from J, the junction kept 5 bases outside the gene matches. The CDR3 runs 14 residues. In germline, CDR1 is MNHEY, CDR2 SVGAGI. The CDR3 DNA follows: TGTGCCAGCAGATCGGACAGGGACAACTATGGCTACACCTTC. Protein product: CASRSDRDNYGYTF.

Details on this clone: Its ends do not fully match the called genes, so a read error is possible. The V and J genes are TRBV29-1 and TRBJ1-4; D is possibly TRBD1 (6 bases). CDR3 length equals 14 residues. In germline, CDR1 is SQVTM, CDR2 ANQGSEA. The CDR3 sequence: CSVEVSGVGEKLFF. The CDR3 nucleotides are TGCAGCGTGGAAGTGTCAGGGGTAGGCGAAAAACTGTTTTTT.

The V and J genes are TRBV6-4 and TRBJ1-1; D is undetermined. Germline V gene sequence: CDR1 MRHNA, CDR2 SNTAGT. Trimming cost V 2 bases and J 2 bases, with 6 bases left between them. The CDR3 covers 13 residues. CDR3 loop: CASSDTYNTEAFF. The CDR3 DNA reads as TGTGCCAGCAGTGACACCTACAACACTGAAGCTTTCTTT.

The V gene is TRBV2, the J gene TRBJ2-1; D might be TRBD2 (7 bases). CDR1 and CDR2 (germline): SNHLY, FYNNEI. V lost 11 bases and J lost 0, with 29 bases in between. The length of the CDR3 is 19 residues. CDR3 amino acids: CAPSHGGAGAGSSYNEQFF. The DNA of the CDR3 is TGTGCCCCCAGTCATGGGGGGGCGGGGGCGGGGAGCTCCTACAATGAGCAGTTCTTC.

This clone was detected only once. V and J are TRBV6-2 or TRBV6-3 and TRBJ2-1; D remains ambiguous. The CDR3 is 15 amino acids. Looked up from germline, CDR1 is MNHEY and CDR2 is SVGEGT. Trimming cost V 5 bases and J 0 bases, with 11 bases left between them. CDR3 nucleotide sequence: TGTGCCAGCAGTCGGACGCGGAGCTCCTACAATGAGCAGTTCTTC. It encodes CASSRTRSSYNEQFF.

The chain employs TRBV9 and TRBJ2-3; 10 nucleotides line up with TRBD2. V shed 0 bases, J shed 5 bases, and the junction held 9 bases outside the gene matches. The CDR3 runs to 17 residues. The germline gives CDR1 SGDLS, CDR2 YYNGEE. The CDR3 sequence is CASSVAPSGGAGDTQYF. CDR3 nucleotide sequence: TGTGCCAGCAGCGTAGCTCCAAGCGGGGGGGCTGGAGATACGCAGTATTTT.

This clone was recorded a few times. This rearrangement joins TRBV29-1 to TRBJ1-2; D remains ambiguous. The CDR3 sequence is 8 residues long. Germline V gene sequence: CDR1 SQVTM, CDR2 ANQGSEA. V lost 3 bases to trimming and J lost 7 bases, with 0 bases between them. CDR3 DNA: TGCAGCGTTGATGGCTACACCTTC. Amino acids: CSVDGYTF.

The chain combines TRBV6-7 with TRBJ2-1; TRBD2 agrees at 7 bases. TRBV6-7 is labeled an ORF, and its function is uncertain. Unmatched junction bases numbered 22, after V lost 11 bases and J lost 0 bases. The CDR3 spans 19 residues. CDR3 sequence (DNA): TGTGCCCGCTGTTATGGGTGGGGGGGGGTGGGGAGCTCCTACAATGAGCAGTTCTTC. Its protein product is CARCYGWGGVGSSYNEQFF.

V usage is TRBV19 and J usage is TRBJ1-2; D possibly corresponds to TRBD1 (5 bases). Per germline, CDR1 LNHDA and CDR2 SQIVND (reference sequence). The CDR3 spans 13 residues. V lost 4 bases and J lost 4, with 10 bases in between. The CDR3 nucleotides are TGTGCCAGTAGTACGACAGAAGTCTATGGCTACACCTTC. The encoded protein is CASSTTEVYGYTF.

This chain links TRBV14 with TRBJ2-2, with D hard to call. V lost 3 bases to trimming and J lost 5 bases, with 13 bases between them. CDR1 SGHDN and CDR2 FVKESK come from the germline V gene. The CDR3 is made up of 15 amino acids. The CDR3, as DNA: TGTGCCAGCAGCCAGGCGTTAGGCGGTACCGGGGAGCTGTTTTTT. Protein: CASSQALGGTGELFF.

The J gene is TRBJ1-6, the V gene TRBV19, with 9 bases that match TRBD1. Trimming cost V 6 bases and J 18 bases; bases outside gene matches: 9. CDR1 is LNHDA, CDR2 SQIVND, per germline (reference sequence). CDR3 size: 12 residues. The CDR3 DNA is TGTGCCAGTAGCCCTTGGACAGGGGCTTACCACTTT. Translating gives CASSPWTGAYHF.